The next 18 T cell receptor beta chains were all read from a single sample in a study of STAT5B mutations in CD4+ large granular lymphocyte leukemia. Libraries were prepared by immunoSEQ multiplex PCR; TCRdb keeps only in-frame clonotypes and omits some of them. This table has 9,000 to 10,000 clones, roughly four fifths appearing once. The sequenced sample consisted of PBMCs. The receptor set was obtained from a man in his fifties or sixties with CD4+ T-cell large granular lymphocyte leukemia.

The chain has TRBV9 and TRBJ1-6; D is perhaps TRBD1 (6 bases). CDR1 SGDLS and CDR2 YYNGEE come from the germline V gene. Trimming shortened V by 0 bases and J by 0 bases, and 19 bases separated the two germline ends. The CDR3 spans 20 residues. The CDR3 nucleotides read TGTGCCAGCAGCGTAGGAGGGGGGCGCGGTTCTAGCTCCTATAATTCACCCCTCCACTTT. Residues: CASSVGGGRGSSSYNSPLHF.

The V call is TRBV2, the J call TRBJ2-7; D is unclear. CDR1 is SNHLY and CDR2 is FYNNEI in the germline V gene. The CDR3 is made up of 10 amino acids. V lost 6 bases to trimming and J lost 3 bases, with 3 bases between them. CDR3 protein: CASRNYEQYF. The CDR3 region has the DNA TGTGCCAGCAGGAACTACGAGCAGTACTTC.

This chain joins TRBV29-1 and TRBJ2-3, with a weak D call TRBD2 (6 bases). Trimming removed 8 bases at V and 1 base at J, with 16 bases between. The germline V gene has CDR1 SQVTM and CDR2 ANQGSEA. The CDR3 consists of 14 residues. CDR3 amino acids: CSSGGVAGTDTQYF. The DNA of the CDR3 is TGCAGCTCAGGAGGGGTAGCGGGCACAGATACGCAGTATTTT.

This clone appeared once. The chain employs TRBV7-8 and TRBJ2-7; TRBD2 agrees at 8 bases. CDR3 length: 15 amino acids. Germline CDR1 SGHVS, CDR2 FQNEAQ. Trimming at V came to 6 bases and at J to 4 bases, leaving 11 bases not matched to a gene. This CDR3 reads CASRRSTAGAYEQYF. The CDR3, as DNA: TGTGCCAGCAGGCGAAGCACAGCGGGAGCTTACGAGCAGTACTTC.

This chain connects TRBV28 to TRBJ1-5; D is ambiguous. Per the germline V gene, CDR1 is MDHEN and CDR2 is SYDVKM. This CDR3 has 11 amino acids. Trimming shortened V by 7 bases and J by 4 bases, and 5 bases separated the two germline ends. DNA for the CDR3: TGTGCCAGCAAGGGAAATCAGCCCCAGCATTTT. The encoded protein is CASKGNQPQHF.

V usage is TRBV9 and J usage is TRBJ2-7, with D possibly being TRBD2 (5 bases). Germline V lookup: CDR1 SGDLS, CDR2 YYNGEE. The CDR3 contains 13 residues. The germline V and J ends were trimmed by 4 bases and 3 bases, with 11 bases remaining between them. CDR3 nucleotides: TGTGCCAGCAGCTCCAACGACTACTACGAGCAGTACTTC. Protein sequence: CASSSNDYYEQYF.

This chain joins TRBV11-3 and TRBJ2-5; no reliable D call. Near its end, the DNA agrees better with TRBJ2-7, so the J call may be wrong. The CDR3 is made up of 11 amino acids. The V gene's germline CDR1 is SGHNT and CDR2 YENEEA. CDR3 DNA sequence: TGTGCCAGTGGCACTGGGGACGAGCAGTACTTC. The encoded protein is CASGTGDEQYF.

The rearrangement links TRBV6-6 to TRBJ1-4; no clear D gene. This CDR3 is built from 13 residues. Per the germline V gene, CDR1 is MNHNY and CDR2 is SVGAGI (reference sequence). Trimming took 2 bases from V and 7 from J, leaving 8 bases between them. CDR3 in amino acids: CASSYPRTEKLFF. For the CDR3, the DNA is TGTGCCAGCAGTTACCCCAGGACTGAAAAACTGTTTTTT.

The chain links TRBV7-9 to TRBJ2-2; D remains unclear. From germline, CDR1 is SEHNR and CDR2 FQNEAQ (reference sequence). Trimming stripped 5 bases from V and 0 bases from J, with 19 bases between. This CDR3 is 18 amino acids long. CDR3 region: CASSRQTVLDANTGELFF. The DNA of the CDR3 is TGTGCCAGCAGCCGCCAAACAGTACTGGACGCGAACACCGGGGAGCTGTTTTTT.

The count of this clone is one. The chain uses TRBV27 and TRBJ2-7; D not certain. Germline assignment: CDR1 MNHEY and CDR2 SMNVEV (reference sequence). V was shortened by 7 bases and J by 0 bases, with 13 bases between the two germline ends. The CDR3 consists of 14 residues. In DNA, the CDR3 is TGTGCCAGCATGTCTCTAGGCGGCTCCTACGAGCAGTACTTC. Translation: CASMSLGGSYEQYF.

The rearrangement links TRBV7-8 to TRBJ2-1; TRBD2 matches at 9 bases. The CDR3 runs to 19 residues. Per the germline V gene, CDR1 is SGHVS and CDR2 is FQNEAQ. The junction had 14 bases not matched to a gene; V was cut back by 1 base and J by 4 bases. CDR3 sequence reads: CASSLGRPAGGPGYNEQFF. CDR3 nucleotides: TGTGCCAGCAGCTTAGGGCGTCCAGCGGGAGGACCGGGGTACAATGAGCAGTTCTTC.

The J gene is TRBJ2-3, the V gene TRBV29-1, with 13 positions matching TRBD2. The germline V gene encodes CDR1 SQVTM and CDR2 ANQGSEA. This CDR3 region has 15 residues. J lost 2 bases, V lost 7 bases, and 6 bases had no gene match. The CDR3 here is CSAQGLAGNTDTQYF. CDR3 nucleotides: TGCAGCGCCCAGGGACTAGCGGGAAACACAGATACGCAGTATTTT.

This sequence joins TRBV28 and TRBJ1-5; D not resolved. Germline V CDR1 and CDR2: MDHEN, SYDVKM. The V gene lost 4 bases and the J gene lost 0 bases, with 4 bases spanning the gap. CDR3 size: 13 residues. For the CDR3, the DNA is TGTGCCAGCAGTTCAGCTAGCAATCAGCCCCAGCATTTT. It specifies CASSSASNQPQHF.

This chain links TRBV2 with TRBJ2-1; 8 positions agree with TRBD2. The germline CDR1 and CDR2 sequences are SNHLY and FYNNEI. Trimming removed 4 bases from V and 6 bases from J; junction bases left unmatched: 8. This CDR3 comprises 15 residues. In DNA, the CDR3 is TGTGCCAGCAGTGTGAGAGCGGGAGTGATCAATGAGCAGTTCTTC. Encoded protein: CASSVRAGVINEQFF.

The J gene is TRBJ1-2, the V gene TRBV19; 10 bases match TRBD1. Germline CDR1 LNHDA, CDR2 SQIVND (reference sequence). The CDR3 contains 13 residues. The trim removed 6 bases at V and 2 bases at J, leaving 0 bases unmatched. The CDR3 sequence is CASRGQGNYGYTF. The CDR3 DNA is TGTGCCAGTAGGGGACAGGGGAACTATGGCTACACCTTC.

The V call is TRBV20-1, the J call TRBJ2-7; a possible D gene is TRBD1 (6 bases). V lost 7 bases and J 1 base, leaving 8 bases between the germline ends. The germline V gene has CDR1 DFQATT and CDR2 SNEGSKA (reference sequence). The CDR3 contains 11 residues. In DNA form, the CDR3 reads TGCAGTGGGCAGGGGTCCTACGAGCAGTACTTC. It codes for CSGQGSYEQYF.

In its sample, this clone was seen a few times. The chain has TRBV7-8 and TRBJ2-2; the D is unclear. V lost 1 base and J 8 bases, leaving 17 bases between the germline ends. This CDR3 contains 16 residues. Germline loops: CDR1 SGHVS, CDR2 FQNEAQ. Here the CDR3 DNA reads TGTGCCAGCAGCTTAGACCGGTCCGGTGCGGCTGGGGAGCTGTTTTTT. This gives the protein CASSLDRSGAAGELFF.

This rearrangement joins TRBV28 to TRBJ2-7; the D gene is possibly TRBD2 (5 bases). The CDR3 runs 14 residues. V dropped 4 bases and J dropped 4 bases, with 14 bases sitting between them. The germline CDR1 and CDR2 sequences are MDHEN and SYDVKM. CDR3 protein: CASSSLLALYEQYF. Written as DNA, the CDR3 is TGTGCCAGCAGTTCGTTGCTAGCTTTGTACGAGCAGTACTTC.